The sample holds a few counts of the clone carrying this T cell receptor beta chain. This sample was taken from a study of blood T cells in healthy people across ages. A second PCR of about 6 to 12 cycles used a sample-barcoded 5' primer and a J-beta primer mix. One entry per CDR3 protein, called by TCRdb with MiXCR from the 5' RACE reads. Among some 780,000 distinct CDR3 sequences listed, 45% to 70% were seen once. CDR3 size: 14 residues. CDR1 is SGHTA and CDR2 is FQGNSA in the germline V gene. Trimming left V 5 bases short and J 4 bases short, with 14 bases between. The sequencing input was blood. V is TRBV7-2 and J is TRBJ1-2; weak D call: TRBD1 (6 bases). The origin of this receptor is a man aged 40-49 years in good health. DNA of the CDR3: TGTGCCAGCAGCATCCGACAGGCCCCCTATGGCTACACCTTC. This gives the protein CASSIRQAPYGYTF. Complete variable domain (other parts from reference TRBV7-2 and TRBJ1-2): GAGVSQSPSNKVTEKGKDVELRCDPISGHTALYWYRQSLGQGLEFLIYFQGNSAPDKSGLPSDRFSAERTGGSVSTLTIQRTQQEDSAVYLCASSIRQAPYGYTFGSGTRLTVV.